What follows is one TCR beta chain and its context. Antigen unknown. Preparation of the TCRbeta library involved a method that used unique molecular identifiers. TCRdb re-derived calls from the PCR reads in MiXCR, one entry per CDR3 protein. The repertoire holds 250,000 to 350,000 distinct CDR3 sequences, approximately 23% seen once, with approximately 9.9% in the top ten. The CDR3 spans 16 residues. The germline CDR1 and CDR2 sequences are MNHEY and SVGEGT. Deletions cut 10 bases from V and 0 bases from J, with 16 bases between. The data were obtained in a study of T-cell reconstitution after alpha-beta-depleted transplantation in children. Study observations and caveats: Several hundred graft clones that had expanded were reportedly the source of alpha-beta T cells about two months after transplant. Hyperexpanded clones declined; after one year, newly produced T cells mostly supplied diversity. It was surviving recipient T cells and thymic progenitors that gave some patients high TCRbeta diversity at day 60.

Sequences were derived from PBMCs, mostly from graft donor cells, sampled 180 days after TCRalphabeta/CD19-depleted stem cell transplant. The V gene is TRBV6-2 or TRBV6-3, the J gene TRBJ2-6; perhaps TRBD1 as D (6 bases). The receptor was isolated from a male patient between 5 and 17 years old who had a stem cell transplant for acute lymphoblastic leukemia, so the T cells may come from the graft donor. DNA for the CDR3: TGTGCCACCCGACAGGACCTCTCCTCTGGGGCCAACGTCCTGACTTTC. This codes for CATRQDLSSGANVLTF.